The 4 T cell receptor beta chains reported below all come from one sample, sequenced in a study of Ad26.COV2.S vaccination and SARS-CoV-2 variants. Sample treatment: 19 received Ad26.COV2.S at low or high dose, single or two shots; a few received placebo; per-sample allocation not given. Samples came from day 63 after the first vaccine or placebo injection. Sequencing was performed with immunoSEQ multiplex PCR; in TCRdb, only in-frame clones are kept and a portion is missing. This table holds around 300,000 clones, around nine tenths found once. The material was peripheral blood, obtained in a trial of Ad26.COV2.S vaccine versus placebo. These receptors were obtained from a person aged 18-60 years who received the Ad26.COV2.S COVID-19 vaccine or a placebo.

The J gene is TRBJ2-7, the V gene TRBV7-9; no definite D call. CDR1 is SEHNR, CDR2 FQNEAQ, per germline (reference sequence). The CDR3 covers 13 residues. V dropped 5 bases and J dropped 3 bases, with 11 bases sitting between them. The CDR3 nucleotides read TGTGCCAGCAGCCCCGGTTTAGTCTACGAGCAGTACTTC. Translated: CASSPGLVYEQYF.

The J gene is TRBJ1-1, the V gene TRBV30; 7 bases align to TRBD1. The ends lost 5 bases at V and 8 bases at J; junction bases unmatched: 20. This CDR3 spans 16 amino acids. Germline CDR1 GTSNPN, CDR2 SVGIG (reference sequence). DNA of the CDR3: TGTGCCTGGGGTTGGCCACTACCCGGCGGGACAGCCGAAGCTTTCTTT. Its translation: CAWGWPLPGGTAEAFF.

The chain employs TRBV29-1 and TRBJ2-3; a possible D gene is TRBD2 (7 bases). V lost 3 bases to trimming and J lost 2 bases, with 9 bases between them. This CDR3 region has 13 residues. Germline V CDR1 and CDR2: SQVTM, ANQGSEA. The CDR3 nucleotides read TGCAGCGTTGAGGGGGGGCCCACAGATACGCAGTATTTT. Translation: CSVEGGPTDTQYF.

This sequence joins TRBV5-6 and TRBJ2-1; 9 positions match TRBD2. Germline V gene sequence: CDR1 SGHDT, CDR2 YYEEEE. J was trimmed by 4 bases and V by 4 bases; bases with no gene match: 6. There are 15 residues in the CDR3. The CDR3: CASSHGTSPYNEQFF. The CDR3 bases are TGTGCCAGCAGCCACGGGACTAGCCCGTACAATGAGCAGTTCTTC. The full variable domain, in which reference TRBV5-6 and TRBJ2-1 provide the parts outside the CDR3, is DAGVTQSPTHLIKTRGQQVTLRCSPKSGHDTVSWYQQALGQGPQFIFQYYEEEERQRGNFPDRFSGHQFPNYSSELNVNALLLGDSALYLCASSHGTSPYNEQFFGPGTRLTVL.